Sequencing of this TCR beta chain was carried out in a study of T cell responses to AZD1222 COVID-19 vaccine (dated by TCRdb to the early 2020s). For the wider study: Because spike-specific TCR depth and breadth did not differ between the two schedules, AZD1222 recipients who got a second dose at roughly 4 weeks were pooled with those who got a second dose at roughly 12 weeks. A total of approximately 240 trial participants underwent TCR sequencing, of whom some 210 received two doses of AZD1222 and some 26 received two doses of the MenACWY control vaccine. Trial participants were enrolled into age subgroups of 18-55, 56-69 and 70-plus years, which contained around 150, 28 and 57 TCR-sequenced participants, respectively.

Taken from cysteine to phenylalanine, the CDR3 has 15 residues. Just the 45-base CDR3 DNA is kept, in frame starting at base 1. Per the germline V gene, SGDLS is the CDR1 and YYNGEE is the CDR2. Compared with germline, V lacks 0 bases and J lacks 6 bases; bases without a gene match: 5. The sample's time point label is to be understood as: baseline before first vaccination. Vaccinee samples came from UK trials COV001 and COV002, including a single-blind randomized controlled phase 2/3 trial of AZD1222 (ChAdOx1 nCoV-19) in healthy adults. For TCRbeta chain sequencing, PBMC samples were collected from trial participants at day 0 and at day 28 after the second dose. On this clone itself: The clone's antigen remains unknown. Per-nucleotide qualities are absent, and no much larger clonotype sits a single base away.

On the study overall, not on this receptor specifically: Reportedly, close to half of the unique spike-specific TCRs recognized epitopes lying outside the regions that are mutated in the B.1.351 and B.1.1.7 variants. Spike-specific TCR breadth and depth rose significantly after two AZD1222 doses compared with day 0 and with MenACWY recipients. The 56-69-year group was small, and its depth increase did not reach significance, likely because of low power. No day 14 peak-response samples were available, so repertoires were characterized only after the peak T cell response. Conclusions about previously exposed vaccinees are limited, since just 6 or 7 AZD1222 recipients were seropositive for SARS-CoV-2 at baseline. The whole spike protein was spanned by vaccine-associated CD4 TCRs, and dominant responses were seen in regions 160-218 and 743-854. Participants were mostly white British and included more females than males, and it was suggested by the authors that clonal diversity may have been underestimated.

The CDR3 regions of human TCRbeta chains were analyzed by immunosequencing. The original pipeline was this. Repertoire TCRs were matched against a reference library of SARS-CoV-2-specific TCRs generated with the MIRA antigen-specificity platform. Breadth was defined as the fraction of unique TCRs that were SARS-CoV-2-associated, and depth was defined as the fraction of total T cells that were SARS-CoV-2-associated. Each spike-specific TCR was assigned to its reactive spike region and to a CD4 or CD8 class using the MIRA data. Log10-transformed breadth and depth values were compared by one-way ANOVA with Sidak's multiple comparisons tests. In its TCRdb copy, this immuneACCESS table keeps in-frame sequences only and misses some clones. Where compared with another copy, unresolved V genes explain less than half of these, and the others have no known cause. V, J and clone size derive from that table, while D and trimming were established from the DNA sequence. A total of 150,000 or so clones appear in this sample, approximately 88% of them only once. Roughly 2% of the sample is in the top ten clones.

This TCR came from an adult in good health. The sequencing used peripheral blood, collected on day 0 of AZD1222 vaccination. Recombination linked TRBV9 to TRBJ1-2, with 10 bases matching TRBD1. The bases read TGTGCCAGCAGCGTAGGGGACAGGGGTTGGGATGGCTACACCTTC. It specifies CASSVGDRGWDGYTF.